This T cell receptor (beta chain) was obtained from a study of PD-L1 blockade in urothelial cancer. The overall study: Patients commenced intravenous atezolizumab, 1,200 mg every 3 weeks, at some point between 2013 and 2015. After treatment start, blood was analyzed at 3 weeks (second dose) and at 6 weeks. Researchers found blood samples held a median of roughly 140,000 T cells.

Templates that were synthetic TCR analogs were spiked into each PCR. Data came from immunoSEQ multiplex PCR; TCRdb stores just in-frame clones and leaves some out. Of 95,000 to 150,000 clones listed, about 82% are singletons. Germline lookup yields CDR1 SGHDT and CDR2 YYEEEE. The CDR3 has 16 residues. V was clipped by 4 bases and J by 4 bases, with 17 bases between them. Sample time point: peripheral blood 6 weeks after treatment start. V usage is TRBV5-6 and J usage is TRBJ2-2, with D perhaps TRBD1 (5 bases). This TCR derives from a man aged 45 to 65 with urothelial cancer. The specimen was PBMCs, collected around atezolizumab (anti-PD-L1) treatment. DNA of the CDR3: TGTGCCAGCAGCCCCGGACCATTTGGGGCCACCGGGGAGCTGTTTTTT. Translated, it gives CASSPGPFGATGELFF. The full variable domain, completed using reference TRBV5-6 and TRBJ2-2, is DAGVTQSPTHLIKTRGQQVTLRCSPKSGHDTVSWYQQALGQGPQFIFQYYEEEERQRGNFPDRFSGHQFPNYSSELNVNALLLGDSALYLCASSPGPFGATGELFFGEGSRLTVL.